These 27 T cell receptor beta chains originate from one sample sequenced in a study of T cell responses to AZD1222 COVID-19 vaccine. Profiled with immunoSEQ multiplex PCR; TCRdb holds only in-frame clones, not every one. The sample lists about 190,000 clones, more than 75% occurring once. This specimen consisted of peripheral blood, obtained on day 0 of MenACWY control vaccination. The receptor source for this set is an adult in good health.

The V call is TRBV6-4, the J call TRBJ2-1; 7 bases map to TRBD1. This CDR3 is built from 15 residues. The junction had 6 bases not matched to a gene; V was cut back by 4 bases and J by 3 bases. Germline CDR1 is MRHNA and CDR2 is SNTAGT. CDR3 DNA: TGTGCCAGCAGTGCTATCGGGACAGACTACAATGAGCAGTTCTTC. Its protein is CASSAIGTDYNEQFF.

The chain carries TRBV3-1 (or the pseudogene TRBV3-2) and TRBJ2-7, with TRBD2 matching 7 bases. The CDR3 is 14 amino acids. The V segment lost 4 bases and the J segment 4 bases; nucleotides outside the gene matches: 7. Germline CDR1 is LGHDT and CDR2 is YNNKEL (reference sequence). The CDR3 here is CASSPGLVVYEQYF. CDR3 in DNA: TGTGCCAGCAGCCCCGGACTAGTCGTTTACGAGCAGTACTTC.

V usage is TRBV11-3 and J usage is TRBJ1-4; TRBD1 matches at 8 bases. Germline V gene data show CDR1 as SGHNT and CDR2 as YENEEA. J gave up 2 bases and V 5 bases, and 16 bases lay outside the gene matches. The CDR3 extends over 19 amino acids. The CDR3 region is CASSPRVPGGARTNEKLFF. The CDR3 coding sequence is TGTGCCAGCAGCCCCCGGGTCCCAGGGGGCGCGCGGACTAATGAAAAACTGTTTTTT.

The chain recombines TRBV2 with TRBJ2-7, with a possible D match to TRBD2 (5 bases). The germline V gene has CDR1 SNHLY and CDR2 FYNNEI. V lost 3 bases, J lost 0 bases, and 24 bases lay in between. This CDR3 is 19 amino acids long. The CDR3 spells CASSESTASGLRGSYEQYF. The CDR3 DNA reads as TGTGCCAGCAGTGAGTCCACTGCCTCGGGGTTACGGGGCTCCTACGAGCAGTACTTC. Complete variable domain (other parts from reference TRBV2 and TRBJ2-7): EPEVTQTPSHQVTQMGQEVILRCVPISNHLYFYWYRQILGQKVEFLVSFYNNEISEKSEIFDDQFSVERPDGSNFTLKIRSTKLEDSAMYFCASSESTASGLRGSYEQYFGPGTRLTVT.

V and J are TRBV7-2 and TRBJ2-2; 7 nucleotides agree with TRBD1. V shed 1 base, J shed 2 bases, and the junction held 4 bases outside the gene matches. The V gene's germline CDR1 is SGHTA and CDR2 FQGNSA. The length of the CDR3 is 16 residues. This CDR3 reads CASSLGGTANTGELFF. The CDR3 nucleotides read TGTGCCAGCAGCTTAGGAGGGACAGCTAACACCGGGGAGCTGTTTTTT.

This clone is a singleton in its sample. The chain uses TRBV20-1 and TRBJ1-1, with TRBD1 as a possible D gene (6 bases). V lost 8 bases, J lost 1 base, and 8 bases lay in between. The CDR3 totals 11 residues. Germline CDR1 and CDR2: DFQATT and SNEGSKA (reference sequence). The CDR3 DNA sequence: TGCAGTTCGGGACAGAACACTGAAGCTTTCTTT. Translation: CSSGQNTEAFF.

The chain recombines TRBV5-1 with TRBJ2-1; 8 positions agree with TRBD2. Germline CDR1 and CDR2: SGHRS and YFSETQ. The V gene end was trimmed by 6 bases and the J gene end by 4 bases; junction bases not matched to a gene: 3. The CDR3 is made up of 13 amino acids. CDR3 sequence: CASNSGIYNEQFF. In DNA form, the CDR3 reads TGCGCCAGCAATAGCGGGATATACAATGAGCAGTTCTTC.

The chain recombines TRBV6-4 with TRBJ2-1; possible D gene TRBD1, 5 bases. V gave up 5 bases and J gave up 14 bases, with 16 bases separating them. The CDR3 consists of 12 residues. CDR1 and CDR2 (germline): MRHNA, SNTAGT. CDR3 amino acids: CASSLPGHREFF. As DNA, the CDR3 is TGTGCCAGCAGTCTCCCTGGACACCGTGAGTTCTTC.

This chain links TRBV6-1 with TRBJ1-4, with D maybe TRBD1 (6 bases). Germline V gives CDR1 MNHNS, CDR2 SASEGT. V shed 3 bases and J shed 7 bases, with 12 bases lying between them. The CDR3 extends over 14 amino acids. The CDR3 DNA reads as TGTGCCAGCAGTGAGGGGGGGGCGCGTGAAAAACTGTTTTTT. It encodes CASSEGGAREKLFF.

V usage is TRBV6-1 and J usage is TRBJ1-2, with no clear D. The CDR3 sequence is 15 residues long. The germline V gene encodes CDR1 MNHNS and CDR2 SASEGT. Trimming took 1 base from V and 5 from J, leaving 14 bases between them. CDR3 coding DNA: TGTGCCAGCAGTGAAGGGACCGCTGCGTTTTATGGCTACACCTTC. This codes for CASSEGTAAFYGYTF.

This clone was detected only a few times. The chain carries TRBV3-1 (or the pseudogene TRBV3-2) and TRBJ1-4, with 11 positions matching TRBD1. Germline CDR1 and CDR2: LGHDT and YNNKEL (reference sequence). With V trimmed by 1 base and J by 10 bases, 11 bases remained unmatched. The CDR3 length is 17 residues. The CDR3 nucleotides read TGTGCCAGCAGCCAAGCCGGGACAGGGGGTCGGCGTGGAAAACTGTTTTTT. Residues: CASSQAGTGGRRGKLFF.

The rearrangement links TRBV28 to TRBJ1-2, with unresolved D. Germline V gene data show CDR1 as MDHEN and CDR2 as SYDVKM. The germline V and J ends were trimmed by 6 bases and 8 bases, with 22 bases remaining between them. The CDR3 is 15 amino acids. The CDR3 protein is CASSPVAGGFLGYTF. CDR3 nucleotide sequence: TGTGCCAGCAGCCCGGTGGCAGGCGGGTTCTTGGGCTACACCTTC.

This clone was observed a few times. The V and J genes are TRBV28 and TRBJ1-4; a weak D match, TRBD1 (5 bases). The CDR3 has 16 amino acids. Trimming took off 2 bases at V and 5 bases at J, with 15 bases between the two ends. Germline V lookup: CDR1 MDHEN, CDR2 SYDVKM. DNA for the CDR3: TGTGCCAGCAGTTTAGACAGAGCTACTAAAAATGAAAAACTGTTTTTT. This encodes CASSLDRATKNEKLFF.

The chain employs TRBV27 and TRBJ2-3, with 8 nucleotides matching TRBD2. The germline CDR1 and CDR2 sequences are MNHEY and SMNVEV (reference sequence). J lost 6 bases, V lost 0 bases, and 8 bases had no gene match. The CDR3 is 16 amino acids. The DNA for the CDR3 is TGTGCCAGCAGTTTATCTCTGGCGGGAGGTAGGGATACGCAGTATTTT. Its translation is CASSLSLAGGRDTQYF.

This sequence joins TRBV24-1 and TRBJ1-5; possible D gene TRBD1, 5 bases. Germline V CDR1 and CDR2: KGHDR, SFDVKD. V shed 4 bases and J shed 7 bases, with 13 bases lying between them. This CDR3 has 14 amino acids. CDR3 sequence: CATSDQGERQPQHF. The CDR3 DNA reads TGTGCCACCAGTGACCAGGGAGAAAGGCAGCCCCAGCATTTT.

The chain has TRBV7-3 and TRBJ1-2, with unresolved D. Germline V gives CDR1 SGHTA, CDR2 FQGTGA. There are 15 residues in the CDR3. The germline V and J ends were trimmed by 5 bases and 6 bases, with 19 bases remaining between them. CDR3 protein: CASSINIGSTDGYTF. CDR3 bases: TGTGCCAGCAGCATTAATATTGGGTCCACGGATGGCTACACCTTC.

This rearrangement joins TRBV5-1 to TRBJ2-1; 12 bases match TRBD2. CDR3 length equals 17 residues. V dropped 3 bases and J dropped 6; count of bases not matched to a gene: 10. The germline V gene encodes CDR1 SGHRS and CDR2 YFSETQ. CDR3 sequence reads: CASSSDLAGGPVNEQFF. CDR3 nucleotide sequence: TGCGCCAGCAGCTCGGACCTAGCGGGGGGGCCGGTCAATGAGCAGTTCTTC. The whole variable domain, filled in from reference TRBV5-1 and TRBJ2-1, reads KAGVTQTPRYLIKTRGQQVTLSCSPISGHRSVSWYQQTPGQGLQFLFEYFSETQRNKGNFPGRFSGRQFSNSRSEMNVSTLELGDSALYLCASSSDLAGGPVNEQFFGPGTRLTVL.

The V and J genes are TRBV12-3 or TRBV12-4 and TRBJ1-5, with D unclear. Trimming removed 0 bases at V and 9 bases at J, with 3 bases between. The CDR3 is 11 residues long. The CDR3 protein is CASSLAGPQHF. CDR3 bases: TGTGCCAGCAGTTTAGCGGGGCCCCAGCATTTT.

This rearrangement joins TRBV5-4 to TRBJ1-4; D gene unclear. This CDR3 region has 14 residues. V lost 4 bases, J lost 7 bases, and 14 bases lay in between. Germline loops: CDR1 SGHNT, CDR2 YYREEE (reference sequence). The CDR3 DNA sequence: TGTGCCAGCAGCCTAGGTCAAAGGGCTGAAAAACTGTTTTTT. As protein: CASSLGQRAEKLFF.

As regards this clone: This same CDR3 is encoded by further DNA sequences in the sample. The rearrangement joins TRBV28 to TRBJ1-2; D gene uncertain. The CDR3 is 12 residues long. Germline V gene data show CDR1 as MDHEN and CDR2 as SYDVKM. V gave up 6 bases and J gave up 4 bases, with 9 bases separating them. The CDR3 DNA follows: TGTGCCAGCAGCCCACAGCGCTATGGCTACACCTTC. It is translated as CASSPQRYGYTF.

V gene TRBV7-9 combines with J gene TRBJ1-2; D is perhaps TRBD1 (6 bases). The CDR3 is 15 amino acids. The germline CDR1 and CDR2 sequences are SEHNR and FQNEAQ (reference sequence). Trimming removed 5 bases from V and 4 bases from J, with 17 bases in between. Written as DNA, the CDR3 is TGTGCCAGCAGCGCAGCCGGGACACTAATCTATGGCTACACCTTC. It yields the protein CASSAAGTLIYGYTF.

V and J are TRBV28 and TRBJ1-4; 8 bases align to TRBD1. The CDR3 totals 13 residues. The V gene's germline CDR1 is MDHEN and CDR2 SYDVKM. V lost 7 bases, J lost 16 bases, and 14 bases stayed unmatched. The CDR3 is CASTTGGAGGEFF. In DNA form, the CDR3 reads TGTGCCAGCACCACCGGTGGTGCAGGGGGCGAGTTTTTT.

Concerning this clone: One end of the junction fails to match germline, which may point to a read error. The V and J genes are TRBV7-2 and TRBJ1-2; D might be TRBD1 (5 bases). CDR3 length equals 14 residues. In germline, CDR1 is SGHTA, CDR2 FQGNSA. The CDR3 nucleotides are TGTGCCAGCAGCTTATCGTGGGGATCGGGCTGGGGCTACTTC. Translated, it gives CASSLSWGSGWGYF.

The J gene is TRBJ2-5, the V gene TRBV27; weak D call: TRBD1 (6 bases). Germline V CDR1 and CDR2: MNHEY, SMNVEV (reference sequence). The V end was cut by 3 bases, the J end by 5 bases, with 16 bases between. The CDR3 runs to 15 residues. CDR3 bases: TGTGCCAGCAGTTTTAATCAGGGGTCCCGGGAGACCCAGTACTTC. This translates into CASSFNQGSRETQYF.

The gene calls are TRBV6-5 and TRBJ2-7; D unclear. V was pared by 3 bases and J by 6 bases, with 6 bases between. This CDR3 is built from 11 residues. Germline V lookup: CDR1 MNHEY, CDR2 SVGAGI. CDR3 DNA sequence: TGTGCCAGCAGTTATGGTCGCGAGCAGTACTTC. This translates into CASSYGREQYF.

The genes are TRBV19 and TRBJ1-4; D not resolved. The ends were cut back, 5 bases at V and 2 bases at J, with 6 bases in the middle. The germline V gene has CDR1 LNHDA and CDR2 SQIVND (reference sequence). This CDR3 has 13 residues. The CDR3 spells CASSYLTNEKLFF. In nucleotides, the CDR3 is TGTGCCAGTAGTTACCTGACTAATGAAAAACTGTTTTTT.

This chain links TRBV7-2 with TRBJ2-2; D not certain. The CDR3 has 12 amino acids. Deletions cut 2 bases from V and 4 bases from J, with 2 bases between. The germline CDR1 and CDR2 sequences are SGHTA and FQGNSA. DNA for the CDR3: TGTGCCAGCAGCTTAATCACCGGGGAGCTGTTTTTT. It codes for CASSLITGELFF.